This is a list of T cell receptor beta chains from one sample in a study of T cells after yellow fever vaccination. TCRdb re-derived calls from the 5' RACE reads in MiXCR, one entry per CDR3 protein. The sample lists tens of thousands of distinct CDR3 sequences; under 9.5% were seen once. This material consisted of CD8+ T cells sorted from PBMCs, taken 10 days after the first yellow fever vaccination. The receptor set was obtained from a man aged 18 to 30 who received the YFV17D yellow fever vaccine. Each CDR3 is given without its conserved first and last residue. The order of the fields is CDR3 length, V gene, J gene, clone size, CDR3 protein. The size field is filled for only some rows; it gives once, few, many or a size class.

cdr3_length: 12; v_call: TRBV20-1; j_call: TRBJ2-7; clone_size: few; cdr3_aa: SARVQISSYEQY
cdr3_length: 12; v_call: TRBV5-6; j_call: TRBJ2-5; clone_size: many; cdr3_aa: ASSLDGQLQTQY
cdr3_length: 12; v_call: TRBV5-8; j_call: TRBJ2-1; clone_size: NA; cdr3_aa: ASSEGQGNDEQF
cdr3_length: 13; v_call: TRBV6-1; j_call: TRBJ1-2; clone_size: many; cdr3_aa: ASSPTNPGYYGYT
cdr3_length: 13; v_call: TRBV28; j_call: TRBJ1-4; clone_size: few; cdr3_aa: ASSLGRVGAVKLF
cdr3_length: 13; v_call: TRBV9; j_call: TRBJ2-3; clone_size: many; cdr3_aa: ASTSGDGVADTQY
cdr3_length: 12; v_call: TRBV29-1; j_call: TRBJ2-7; clone_size: many; cdr3_aa: SARLGTGSTKQY
cdr3_length: 14; v_call: TRBV6-5; j_call: TRBJ1-2; clone_size: NA; cdr3_aa: ASSHGPGPTNYGYT
cdr3_length: 12; v_call: TRBV4-1; j_call: TRBJ2-3; clone_size: few; cdr3_aa: ASTNLADTDTQY
cdr3_length: 13; v_call: TRBV6-1; j_call: TRBJ1-4; clone_size: NA; cdr3_aa: ASSGVWGGREKLF
cdr3_length: 12; v_call: TRBV28; j_call: TRBJ2-5; clone_size: NA; cdr3_aa: ASSSDEVEETQY
cdr3_length: 12; v_call: TRBV5-5; j_call: TRBJ2-7; clone_size: many; cdr3_aa: ASSLSDVSYEQY
cdr3_length: 12; v_call: TRBV29-1; j_call: TRBJ1-1; clone_size: many; cdr3_aa: SVDLDGMNTEAF
cdr3_length: 16; v_call: TRBV7-2; j_call: TRBJ2-3; clone_size: NA; cdr3_aa: ASSLAPTSGESTDTQY